Below are 13 T cell receptor beta chains sequenced from a single sample in a study of T cell clonotyping in hematopoietic cell transplantation (dated by TCRdb to the early 2020s). Libraries came from the immunoSEQ multiplex PCR assay. TCRdb retrieved this table from immuneACCESS and kept in-frame rearrangements only. Not all clones are present; in checked studies, unresolved V genes account for under half, and no reason is known for the remainder. Here the sample has over 10,000 clones; approximately 51% occur a single time. The ten top clones hold about 10% of the sample. Material: peripheral blood mononuclear cells. The source of these receptors is a man aged 45-65 years in good health. Some clones in this sample may be carry-over from other donors' samples.

This clone was seen a single time. The chain recombines TRBV20-1 with TRBJ2-4; tentative D call: TRBD1 (5 bases). V lost 4 bases and J 12 bases, leaving 13 bases between the germline ends. This CDR3 has 11 residues. The germline gives CDR1 DFQATT, CDR2 SNEGSKA (reference sequence). The CDR3 spells CSATTGPSQYF. DNA of the CDR3: TGCAGTGCTACCACAGGCCCGTCTCAGTACTTC.

This CDR3 reads CASSPRGLADNEQFF. CDR3 DNA sequence: TGTGCCAGTAGTCCCCGTGGTCTAGCGGACAATGAGCAGTTCTTC. The chain joins TRBV19 to TRBJ2-1; TRBD2 matches 7 bases. Trimming removed 5 bases from V and 5 bases from J; junction bases left unmatched: 9. This CDR3 is built from 15 residues. CDR1 and CDR2 from the germline V gene are LNHDA and SQIVND (reference sequence).

J is TRBJ2-7 and V is TRBV6-6; TRBD1 matches 7 bases. The germline V gene encodes CDR1 MNHNY and CDR2 SVGAGI (reference sequence). J lost 0 bases, V lost 5 bases, and 10 bases had no gene match. The CDR3 runs 16 residues. In DNA form, the CDR3 reads TGTGCCAGCAGTACGGGACAGCAGTATAGCTCCTACGAGCAGTACTTC. It codes for CASSTGQQYSSYEQYF.

J is TRBJ2-7 and V is TRBV12-5, with D tentatively TRBD2 (5 bases). Trimming removed 1 base at V and 7 bases at J, with 11 bases between. Germline V lookup: CDR1 LGHNT, CDR2 FRNRAP. This CDR3 region has 13 residues. In DNA, the CDR3 is TGTGCTAGTGGTTTGGCCTTAGAGGGAGAGCAGTACTTC. Protein product: CASGLALEGEQYF.

This clone was seen a few times. The V and J genes are TRBV30 and TRBJ1-1; no reliable D call. This CDR3 has 11 residues. Trimming cost V 5 bases and J 8 bases, with 12 bases left between them. Germline V gives CDR1 GTSNPN, CDR2 SVGIG (reference sequence). CDR3 DNA sequence: TGTGCCTGGCTTCGGATCAGCGAAGCTTTCTTT. Translating gives CAWLRISEAFF.

This chain joins TRBV10-3 and TRBJ1-3; TRBD1 aligns across 7 bases. The CDR3 has 14 amino acids. With V trimmed by 6 bases and J by 8 bases, 10 bases remained unmatched. The germline V gene has CDR1 ENHRY and CDR2 SYGVKD. CDR3 protein: CAISPGQESDTIYF. DNA of the CDR3: TGTGCCATCAGCCCCGGACAGGAGAGTGACACCATATATTTT.

The genes are TRBV5-1 and TRBJ2-7, with a possible D match to TRBD2 (6 bases). The CDR3 sequence is 14 residues long. Deletions cut 1 base from V and 0 bases from J, with 8 bases between. Germline CDR1 reads SGHRS; CDR2 reads YFSETQ. The CDR3 region has the DNA TGCGCCAGCAGCTTGTGGGGGGACTCCTACGAGCAGTACTTC. Encoded protein: CASSLWGDSYEQYF.

The rearrangement uses TRBV19 and TRBJ2-7, with D maybe TRBD1 (6 bases). V gave up 2 bases and J gave up 7 bases, with 15 bases separating them. Germline V lookup: CDR1 LNHDA, CDR2 SQIVND (reference sequence). The CDR3 covers 14 residues. The CDR3 sequence: CASSITSRGHEQYF. The CDR3, as DNA: TGTGCCAGTAGTATAACCTCCCGGGGACATGAGCAGTACTTC.

The V call is TRBV13, the J call TRBJ2-1; 7 nucleotides match TRBD2. The V gene's germline CDR1 is PRHDT and CDR2 FYEKMQ (reference sequence). J gave up 8 bases and V 6 bases, and 10 bases lay outside the gene matches. The CDR3 consists of 14 residues. CDR3 nucleotides: TGTGCCAGCAGGTTTAGACTAGCCCCTCATGAGCAGTTCTTC. It is translated as CASRFRLAPHEQFF. Variable domain in full (rest from reference TRBV13 and TRBJ2-1): AAGVIQSPRHLIKEKRETATLKCYPIPRHDTVYWYQQGPGQDPQFLISFYEKMQSDKGSIPDRFSAQQFSDYHSELNMSSLELGDSALYFCASRFRLAPHEQFFGPGTRLTVL.

The J gene is TRBJ2-2, the V gene TRBV4-1, with D perhaps assigned TRBD1 or TRBD2 (5 bases each). The CDR3 sequence is 14 residues long. The germline V and J ends were trimmed by 4 bases and 2 bases, with 8 bases remaining between them. In germline, CDR1 is MGHRA, CDR2 YSYEKL. CDR3 sequence (DNA): TGCGCCAGCAGCCTGGGGGAAAACACCGGGGAGCTGTTTTTT. Its protein product is CASSLGENTGELFF.

This chain uses TRBV9 with TRBJ2-2, with D uncertain. The germline V and J ends were trimmed by 1 base and 5 bases, with 3 bases remaining between them. The CDR3 totals 12 residues. Germline assignment: CDR1 SGDLS and CDR2 YYNGEE. The CDR3 region has the DNA TGTGCCAGCAGCGTAAGGACCGGGGAGCTGTTTTTT. The encoded protein is CASSVRTGELFF.

V gene TRBV7-9 combines with J gene TRBJ2-5, with 10 bases lining up with TRBD1. This CDR3 comprises 14 residues. Germline lookup yields CDR1 SEHNR and CDR2 FQNEAQ (reference sequence). V lost 6 bases, J lost 5 bases, and 6 bases stayed unmatched. CDR3: CASRRTGGRETQYF. For the CDR3, the DNA is TGTGCCAGCAGGAGGACAGGGGGGCGGGAGACCCAGTACTTC.

The V call is TRBV13, the J call TRBJ2-6; the D gene is possibly TRBD2 (6 bases). With 11 bases removed from V and 2 bases from J, the gap between germline ends came to 13 bases. Germline lookup yields CDR1 PRHDT and CDR2 FYEKMQ (reference sequence). The CDR3 length is 14 residues. The CDR3 spells CASSGPAGANVLTF. The CDR3, as DNA: TGTGCCTCCAGCGGGCCTGCTGGGGCCAACGTCCTGACTTTC.